A single TCR beta chain is shown here with its context. Antigen specificity is unknown. The data are from a study of cytomegalovirus exposure and HLA in healthy donors. The CDR3 consists of 14 residues. The V gene lost 0 bases and the J gene lost 0 bases, with 7 bases spanning the gap. Germline values: CDR1 GTSNPN, CDR2 SVGIG (reference sequence). Findings and limits, study-wide: Later analysis demonstrated an association between a missense DCLRE1C variant and TCR beta V- and J-gene trimming.

Both 60 Vbeta primers and 13 Jbeta primers went into the PCR. Profiling relied on immunoSEQ multiplex PCR, and the TCRdb table lists in-frame clones only, not all of them. The table has some 110,000 clones, 65% to 85% seen once. V usage is TRBV30 and J usage is TRBJ2-3, with a possible D match to TRBD1 (5 bases). The material sequenced was PBMCs. The sequence was collected from a man over 45 in good health and CMV-seropositive. The CDR3 DNA is TGTGCCTGGAGTGTAAGGGGCAGCACAGATACGCAGTATTTT. Translating it yields CAWSVRGSTDTQYF.